These 18 T cell receptor beta chains came from one sample sequenced in a study of vaccination effects on CD4 cells after COVID-19. After expansion with viral peptide pools in the ViraFEST assay, antigen-specific CD4+ T cells were sequenced. The culture ran for about 11 days, and then CD4+ T cells were isolated. Among the vaccine recipients, none had a prior SARS-CoV-2 infection, and nucleocapsid antibodies were negative. Data came from immunoSEQ multiplex PCR; TCRdb stores just in-frame clones and leaves some out. The table shows over 25,000 clones, with about 81% occurring only once. Their antigen targets remain unknown. This material consisted of CD4+ T cells from PBMCs cultured with SARS-CoV-2 spike peptides, taken before COVID-19 vaccination. The receptors originated from a human donor who received a COVID-19 vaccine.

The chain joins TRBV3-1 (or the pseudogene TRBV3-2) to TRBJ1-2, with TRBD1 matching 7 bases. The CDR3 consists of 14 residues. V shed 3 bases, J shed 4 bases, and the junction held 5 bases outside the gene matches. Germline V gene data show CDR1 as LGHDT and CDR2 as YNNKEL (reference sequence). Here the CDR3 DNA reads TGTGCCAGCAGCCAGGGACAGACTACCTATGGCTACACCTTC. This sequence encodes CASSQGQTTYGYTF.

The chain couples TRBV11-2 to TRBJ1-2; 8 positions agree with TRBD1. Germline CDR1 is SGHAT and CDR2 is FQNNGV. This CDR3 has 13 amino acids. V was clipped by 9 bases and J by 6 bases; unmatched bases: 9. DNA of the CDR3: TGTGCCAGTCATTTGACAGGGGATCATGGCTACACCTTC. It specifies CASHLTGDHGYTF.

This sequence joins TRBV5-1 and TRBJ1-2, with TRBD1 matching 8 bases. The CDR3 has 14 residues. V trimming: 5 bases; J trimming: 4 bases; junction bases outside the gene matches: 7. The germline V gene encodes CDR1 SGHRS and CDR2 YFSETQ. DNA for the CDR3: TGCGCCAGCAGTCCCCGGGACAGGCTCTATGGCTACACCTTC. Amino acids: CASSPRDRLYGYTF. Based on the CDR3 plus reference TRBV5-1 and TRBJ1-2, the full variable domain is KAGVTQTPRYLIKTRGQQVTLSCSPISGHRSVSWYQQTPGQGLQFLFEYFSETQRNKGNFPGRFSGRQFSNSRSEMNVSTLELGDSALYLCASSPRDRLYGYTFGSGTRLTVV.

The V and J genes are TRBV11-2 and TRBJ2-2, with no clear D. The germline V gene encodes CDR1 SGHAT and CDR2 FQNNGV. This CDR3 comprises 15 residues. The germline V and J ends were trimmed by 5 bases and 4 bases, with 14 bases remaining between them. Here the CDR3 DNA reads TGTGCCAGCAGCCGCATAAAAGGTCCCACCGGGGAGCTGTTTTTT. Translated, it gives CASSRIKGPTGELFF.

The chain uses TRBV2 and TRBJ1-1, with D maybe TRBD1 (5 bases). Germline V gene data show CDR1 as SNHLY and CDR2 as FYNNEI. The CDR3 is 14 residues long. Trimming removed 7 bases from V and 5 bases from J, with 17 bases in between. The CDR3 nucleotides are TGTGCCAGCATCCTCGGAAGGGGCGGGACTGAAGCTTTCTTT. Its protein is CASILGRGGTEAFF.

This clone was picked up a small number of times. J is TRBJ2-2 and V is TRBV5-6, with TRBD2 identical over 8 bases. The junction had 3 bases not matched to a gene; V was cut back by 5 bases and J by 6 bases. This CDR3 has 13 residues. In germline, CDR1 is SGHDT, CDR2 YYEEEE. DNA for the CDR3: TGTGCCAGCAGGCGGGGGGAGTCCGGGGAGCTGTTTTTT. Protein: CASRRGESGELFF.

The V gene is TRBV14, the J gene TRBJ1-1; D is uncertain. The ends were cut back, 0 bases at V and 1 base at J, with 6 bases in the middle. This CDR3 contains 14 residues. Germline V gene data show CDR1 as SGHDN and CDR2 as FVKESK. CDR3 coding DNA: TGTGCCAGCAGCCAAGAAGTGCCGAACACTGAAGCTTTCTTT. Amino acids: CASSQEVPNTEAFF.

This chain connects TRBV6-1 to TRBJ1-1; 8 nucleotides agree with TRBD1. This CDR3 has 17 amino acids. V dropped 0 bases and J dropped 1; count of bases not matched to a gene: 7. Germline lookup yields CDR1 MNHNS and CDR2 SASEGT. The CDR3 coding sequence is TGTGCCAGCAGTGAAGCCACAGGGGGTAGTGCGAACACTGAAGCTTTCTTT. This gives the protein CASSEATGGSANTEAFF.

The chain combines TRBV3-1 (or the pseudogene TRBV3-2) with TRBJ1-6; D is ambiguous. This CDR3 has 16 residues. CDR1 is LGHDT and CDR2 is YNNKEL in the germline V gene (reference sequence). Between the trimmed V and J ends, which lost 2 bases and 7 bases, there was a span of 15 bases. Written as DNA, the CDR3 is TGTGCCAGCAGCCAACGGAGCGCGTCGAGAAATTCACCCCTCCACTTT. Encoded protein: CASSQRSASRNSPLHF.

The chain employs TRBV6-5 and TRBJ1-2; 8 bases align to TRBD1. This CDR3 spans 12 amino acids. Germline V lookup: CDR1 MNHEY, CDR2 SVGAGI. The junction had 5 bases not matched to a gene; V was cut back by 6 bases and J by 8 bases. CDR3 protein: CASSGQGGGYTF. CDR3 coding DNA: TGTGCCAGCAGCGGACAGGGAGGCGGCTACACCTTC.

The J gene is TRBJ1-2, the V gene TRBV4-1; 7 bases fit TRBD1. The CDR3 consists of 14 residues. From germline, CDR1 is MGHRA and CDR2 YSYEKL. Germline trimming cut 2 bases from V and 2 bases from J; bases unmatched to any gene: 2. DNA for the CDR3: TGCGCCAGCAGCCAATACAGGGGCAACTATGGCTACACCTTC. Translating it yields CASSQYRGNYGYTF.

J is TRBJ2-4 and V is TRBV2; D remains unclear. From germline, CDR1 is SNHLY and CDR2 FYNNEI. The CDR3 loop spans 12 amino acids. Trimming stripped 7 bases from V and 0 bases from J, with 4 bases between. The CDR3 is CASILAKNIQYF. The CDR3 DNA is TGTGCCAGCATTTTAGCCAAAAACATTCAGTACTTC.

The chain has TRBV5-1 and TRBJ2-7, with D unclear. This CDR3 contains 12 residues. Germline-derived CDR1 and CDR2 are SGHRS and YFSETQ. The V end lost 2 bases, the J end lost 4 bases, and 7 bases lay between the germline ends. The CDR3, as DNA: TGCGCCAGCAGCTTTAAGGATTACGAGCAGTACTTC. It is translated as CASSFKDYEQYF.

The chain is built from TRBV30 and TRBJ1-3; no reliable D call. The CDR3 runs 17 residues. V was shortened by 0 bases and J by 0 bases, with 15 bases between the two germline ends. Germline V gives CDR1 GTSNPN, CDR2 SVGIG (reference sequence). CDR3 DNA sequence: TGTGCCTGGAGTGTAACCCGTGGCGCGTTCTCTGGAAACACCATATATTTT. Protein product: CAWSVTRGAFSGNTIYF.

V and J are TRBV25-1 and TRBJ2-3; D gene ambiguous. The V end lost 4 bases, the J end lost 0 bases, and 20 bases lay between the germline ends. There are 18 residues in the CDR3. Per the germline V gene, CDR1 is MGHDK and CDR2 is SYGVNS. The CDR3 DNA reads TGTGCCAGCAGTGCCACCGGGCCCGATCTAACTAGCACAGATACGCAGTATTTT. This gives the protein CASSATGPDLTSTDTQYF.

This clone was detected only a few times. This chain joins TRBV6-6 and TRBJ1-1, with D hard to call. Between the trimmed V and J ends, which lost 2 bases and 5 bases, there was a span of 9 bases. The length of the CDR3 is 13 residues. Per the germline V gene, CDR1 is MNHNY and CDR2 is SVGAGI (reference sequence). For the CDR3, the DNA is TGTGCCAGCAGTTACGGGAGCCCGACTGAAGCTTTCTTT. Translating gives CASSYGSPTEAFF.

This clone was counted once. This sequence joins TRBV21-1 and TRBJ2-1; TRBD2 is taken as the D call from the table, unchecked against the DNA. TRBV21-1 is a documented pseudogene. The CDR3 extends over 19 amino acids. The CDR3 loop reads CASSIPAGRGAMIRNEQFF. CDR3 bases: TGTGCCAGCAGCATCCCCGCGGGGCGGGGGGCTATGATTAGAAATGAGCAGTTCTTC.

CDR3: CAWSPQHYEKLFF. Here the CDR3 DNA reads TGTGCCTGGAGTCCCCAACACTATGAAAAACTGTTTTTT. The chain couples TRBV30 to TRBJ1-4; D gene unclear. V was cut by 2 bases and J by 6 bases, with 10 bases left in between. Germline lookup yields CDR1 GTSNPN and CDR2 SVGIG (reference sequence). There are 13 residues in the CDR3.